The T cell receptor beta chain described here comes from a study of blood T cell repertoires in COVID-19. Study context: COVID-19 samples, acute and convalescent, were from the United States, Italy and Spain. Sources were T cells, B-cell-depleted T cells, or PBMCs; the material itself was cDNA or gDNA.

CDR3 size: 14 residues. The junction had 5 bases not matched to a gene; V was cut back by 4 bases and J by 4 bases. Germline CDR1 reads SGHNT; CDR2 reads YYREEE (reference sequence). In the original analysis: Amplification with reference gene primers provided the estimates of nucleated cell counts. Using immunoSEQ multiplex PCR, the repertoire was profiled, and TCRdb retains in-frame clones only, with some absent. V and J calls and clone size follow that table, whereas D and trimming were derived from the DNA. The data contain roughly 200,000 clones, 80% to 85% of them seen just once; the ten biggest clones take up approximately 4.8%.

V and J are TRBV5-4 and TRBJ1-2; 9 nucleotides match TRBD1. The sample consisted of peripheral blood. The receptor was derived from a man aged 50-59 years with active or convalescent COVID-19. DNA of the CDR3: TGTGCCAGCAGCCCCGCGGGACAGGGCTATGGCTACACCTTC. As protein: CASSPAGQGYGYTF. Supplemented by reference TRBV5-4 and TRBJ1-2, the full variable domain reads ETGVTQSPTHLIKTRGQQVTLRCSSQSGHNTVSWYQQALGQGPQFIFQYYREEENGRGNFPPRFSGLQFPNYSSELNVNALELDDSALYLCASSPAGQGYGYTFGSGTRLTVV.